This is a list of T cell receptor beta chains from one sample in a study of T cell changes during pregnancy in multiple sclerosis. Data came from immunoSEQ multiplex PCR; TCRdb stores just in-frame clones and leaves some out. Among about 21,000 clones, 70% to 90% were seen once, and the ten largest hold around 21%. The sample here was CD8+ T cells from peripheral blood mononuclear cells, taken after pregnancy. The receptors shown here come from a female donor in good health, enrolled as a control in a pregnancy study. CDR3s include the opening cysteine and the closing phenylalanine or tryptophan. D genes are given only for firm matches. Clone size is shown for a subset of rows, as once, few, many or a class of expanded clone.

CDR3 length	V gene	clone size	D gene	J gene	CDR3 DNA	CDR3 protein
12	TRBV7-2	NA	NA	TRBJ1-1	TGTGCCAGCAGCCCCTTGGCCGCTGAAGCTTTCTTT	CASSPLAAEAFF
13	TRBV4-2	NA	TRBD1	TRBJ1-1	TGTGCCAGCCATCAGGGGGCGGGAACTGAAGCTTTCTTT	CASHQGAGTEAFF
14	TRBV5-1	NA	NA	TRBJ1-2	TGCGCCAGCAGCTTCGAGTCCGCTAACTATGGCTACACCTTC	CASSFESANYGYTF
14	TRBV27	NA	NA	TRBJ2-2	TGTGCCAGCAGTTTCCGGGGGGCCGCCGGGGAGCTGTTTTTT	CASSFRGAAGELFF
14	TRBV11-2	NA	TRBD1	TRBJ2-7	TGTGCCAGCAGCTTAGTGGCAGGGGGCGACGAGCAGTACTTC	CASSLVAGGDEQYF
18	TRBV25-1	NA	TRBD1	TRBJ2-7	TGTGCCAGCAGTGATGGGAATCCGGGACAGCGGTATACTTACGAGCAGTACTTC	CASSDGNPGQRYTYEQYF
15	TRBV30	NA	TRBD2	TRBJ2-5	TGTGCCTGGACTTATCCGGGACTAGCAGGGGAGACCCAGTACTTC	CAWTYPGLAGETQYF
14	TRBV5-8	NA	TRBD2	TRBJ2-1	TGCGCCAGCAGCCTGGGACTAGCAGACAATGAGCAGTTCTTC	CASSLGLADNEQFF
15	TRBV2	NA	TRBD2	TRBJ2-1	TGTGCCAGCACCGAACTAGCGGGAGGGCCCAATGAGCAGTTCTTC	CASTELAGGPNEQFF
16	TRBV27	NA	TRBD1	TRBJ2-1	TGTGCCAGCAGTCCGCCCCTCGGACAGGGGGCGCAGGAGCAGTTCTTC	CASSPPLGQGAQEQFF
15	TRBV9	NA	TRBD2	TRBJ2-1	TGTGCCAGCAGCAAATCCCGGGGGACTACCAATGAGCAGTTCTTC	CASSKSRGTTNEQFF
14	TRBV27	NA	NA	TRBJ2-1	TGTGCCAGCAGCGGGTTATGGGACAAGTATAAGCAGTTCTTC	CASSGLWDKYKQFF
17	TRBV19	NA	TRBD2	TRBJ2-3	TGTGCCAGTAGTACGCGAGGGAGCGGGGCAAGCACAGATACGCAGTATTTT	CASSTRGSGASTDTQYF
16	TRBV30	NA	TRBD2	TRBJ2-7	TGTGCCTGGAGTGTACCCCCATTCCTGGGGGGGAACGAGCAGTACTTC	CAWSVPPFLGGNEQYF
13	TRBV5-8	NA	NA	TRBJ2-7	TGTGCCAGCAGCTCAGGGTCTTTCTACGAGCAGTACTTC	CASSSGSFYEQYF
15	TRBV7-9	NA	NA	TRBJ2-3	TGTGCCAGCAGCTTAGATGGAGACCTCACAGATACGCAGTATTTT	CASSLDGDLTDTQYF
14	TRBV4-2	NA	TRBD2	TRBJ2-7	TGTGCCAGCAGCCAAGGGCTAGCGGGAGACGAGCAGTACTTC	CASSQGLAGDEQYF
14	TRBV6-1	NA	TRBD2	TRBJ2-7	TGTGCCAGCAGCCCCGGCGGGGGGGCCTACGAGCAGTACTTC	CASSPGGGAYEQYF
15	TRBV6-1	NA	TRBD1	TRBJ2-7	TGTGCCAGCAGCCCCCCCCGGACAGGTTCCTACGAGCAGTACTTC	CASSPPRTGSYEQYF
15	TRBV4-3	NA	NA	TRBJ1-5	TGCGCCAGCAGCCAAGAAGGAGGAGGCAATCAGCCCCAGCATTTT	CASSQEGGGNQPQHF
16	TRBV6-5	NA	NA	TRBJ1-4	TGTGCCAGCAGTTACTCTGTGGCGGGGGACGGGGAAAAACTGTTTTTT	CASSYSVAGDGEKLFF
14	TRBV5-6	few	NA	TRBJ2-1	TGTGCCAGCAGTTATAGGGGGTCGGGCAATGAGCAGTTCTTC	CASSYRGSGNEQFF
11	TRBV5-1	NA	NA	TRBJ1-1	TGCGCCAGCAGCTTGGGAGACAAAGCTTTCTTT	CASSLGDKAFF
12	TRBV7-6	NA	NA	TRBJ2-2	TGTGCCAGCAGCTTAGTCGTAGGGGAGCTGTTTTTT	CASSLVVGELFF
15	TRBV4-2	NA	NA	TRBJ1-1	TGTGCCAGCAGCCAAGAGGGCAGGGCCCACACTGAAGCTTTCTTT	CASSQEGRAHTEAFF
11	TRBV13	once	NA	TRBJ2-1	TGTGCCAGCAGCCTGAGTTCTGAGCAGTTCTTC	CASSLSSEQFF
13	TRBV7-9	NA	NA	TRBJ1-2	TGTGCCAGCACCCCCACAGGGCGCTATGGCTACACCTTC	CASTPTGRYGYTF
13	TRBV6-5	once	NA	TRBJ2-7	TGTGCCAGCAGGTCCTTGGGAGACTACGAGCAGTACTTC	CASRSLGDYEQYF
18	TRBV5-4	NA	TRBD1	TRBJ1-3	TGTGCCAGCAGCTTGGCAGGGGACAGGCTCCTCTCTGGAAACACCATATATTTT	CASSLAGDRLLSGNTIYF
14	TRBV6-6	NA	TRBD1	TRBJ1-1	TGTGCCAGCAGGCAACAGGGGGCAGACACTGAAGCTTTCTTT	CASRQQGADTEAFF
15	TRBV4-3	NA	NA	TRBJ1-3	TGCGCCAGCAGCCTGACCGACAGCCTTCGGGACACCATATATTTT	CASSLTDSLRDTIYF
15	TRBV4-1	NA	NA	TRBJ2-2	TGCGCCAGCAGCCAAGGGGTCGGGGAAGACGGGGAGCTGTTTTTT	CASSQGVGEDGELFF
15	TRBV5-6	NA	TRBD2	TRBJ2-3	TGTGCCAGCATATTAGCGGGAGGCCCCACAGATACGCAGTATTTT	CASILAGGPTDTQYF
15	TRBV11-2	NA	NA	TRBJ1-1	TGTGCCAGCAGCTCCTCGAGGGGAGGGAACACTGAAGCTTTCTTT	CASSSSRGGNTEAFF
15	TRBV7-2	NA	TRBD1	TRBJ2-1	TGTGCCAGCAGCTTAGGAGGGACAGCCTACAATGAGCAGTTCTTC	CASSLGGTAYNEQFF
19	TRBV11-3	NA	TRBD2	TRBJ2-1	TGTGCCAGCAGCTCCTACGGGACTAGCGGGGGGCCCAAAGACAATGAGCAGTTCTTC	CASSSYGTSGGPKDNEQFF
14	TRBV5-5	NA	NA	TRBJ2-7	TGTGCCAGCAGCTTGGAACGCGGGGATTACGAGCAGTACTTC	CASSLERGDYEQYF
14	TRBV10-1	NA	NA	TRBJ1-1	TGCGCCAGCAGTGAGTCGGGCAAGAACACTGAAGCTTTCTTT	CASSESGKNTEAFF
18	TRBV7-8	NA	NA	TRBJ1-2	TGTGCCAGCAGCAACAACCCAGACAGGTCCCAAGCTAACTATGGCTACACCTTC	CASSNNPDRSQANYGYTF
15	TRBV28	NA	TRBD1	TRBJ2-7	TGTGCCAGCAGCCATGTACCGGGACAGACCTACGAGCAGTACTTC	CASSHVPGQTYEQYF
14	TRBV27	NA	TRBD1	TRBJ2-5	TGTGCCAGCAGACCACAGGGGGCTGGAGAGACCCAGTACTTC	CASRPQGAGETQYF
16	TRBV11-2	NA	NA	TRBJ1-2	TGTGCCAGCAGCTACGACGACAGGTCTTTCCTAGCCGGCTACACCTTC	CASSYDDRSFLAGYTF
17	TRBV7-8	NA	TRBD1	TRBJ2-7	TGTGCCAGCAGCCCGCGGGCCCAGGGGGCAAGTTTGTACGAGCAGTACTTC	CASSPRAQGASLYEQYF
15	TRBV6-5	NA	TRBD1	TRBJ2-7	TGTGCCAGCAGTTACTCGAAGACAGGGGCCTACGAGCAGTACTTC	CASSYSKTGAYEQYF
13	TRBV30	NA	NA	TRBJ1-1	TGTGCCTGGAGTGTACACGCTGGCACTGAAGCTTTCTTT	CAWSVHAGTEAFF
12	TRBV25-1	NA	NA	TRBJ2-1	TGTGCCAGCAGTGACAGTCCCCCTGAGCAGTTCTTC	CASSDSPPEQFF